This T cell receptor beta chain was sequenced during a study of blood T cell repertoires in COVID-19. Turning to the study itself: COVID-19 samples collected from the United States, Italy and Spain covered acute and convalescent phases. Nucleic acid was either cDNA or gDNA, and it came from T cells, B-cell-depleted T cells, or PBMCs.

Data came from immunoSEQ multiplex PCR; TCRdb stores just in-frame clones and leaves some out. The repertoire consists of roughly 320,000 clones, with under 90% occurring once and the leading ten covering approximately 1.8%. Seattle's cohort entered during active infection and was followed longitudinally. The trim removed 4 bases at V and 6 bases at J, leaving 10 bases unmatched. Looked up from germline, CDR1 is MDHEN and CDR2 is SYDVKM. The CDR3 extends over 15 amino acids. The clonotype comes from a woman between 25 and 40 years old with COVID-19, enrolled during active disease. Input material: peripheral blood. This sequence joins TRBV28 and TRBJ2-3; TRBD2 matches 7 bases. The DNA of the CDR3 is TGTGCCAGCAGTTCTACCTCTGCGGGAGCGGATACGCAGTATTTT. Translation: CASSSTSAGADTQYF. The whole variable domain, filled in from reference TRBV28 and TRBJ2-3, reads DVKVTQSSRYLVKRTGEKVFLECVQDMDHENMFWYRQDPGLGLRLIYFSYDVKMKEKGDIPEGYSVSREKKERFSLILESASTNQTSMYLCASSSTSAGADTQYFGPGTRLTVL.